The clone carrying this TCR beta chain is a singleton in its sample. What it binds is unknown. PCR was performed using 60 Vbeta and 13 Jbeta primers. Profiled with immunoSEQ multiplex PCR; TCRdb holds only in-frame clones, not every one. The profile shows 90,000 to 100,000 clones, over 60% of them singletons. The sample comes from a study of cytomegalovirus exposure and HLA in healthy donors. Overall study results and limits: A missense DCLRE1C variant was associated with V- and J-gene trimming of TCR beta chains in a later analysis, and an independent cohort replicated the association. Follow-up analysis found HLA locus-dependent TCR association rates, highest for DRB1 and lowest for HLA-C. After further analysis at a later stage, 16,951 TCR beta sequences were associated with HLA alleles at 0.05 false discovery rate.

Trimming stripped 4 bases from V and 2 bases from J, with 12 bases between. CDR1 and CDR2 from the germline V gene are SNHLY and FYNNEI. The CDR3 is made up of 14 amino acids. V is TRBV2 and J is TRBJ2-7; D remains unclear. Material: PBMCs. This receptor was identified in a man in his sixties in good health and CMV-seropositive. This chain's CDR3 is CASSVSRLPYEQYF. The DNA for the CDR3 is TGTGCCAGCAGTGTATCGAGACTTCCCTACGAGCAGTACTTC.